This record concerns one TCR beta chain sequence. Its antigen is undetermined. The missing CDR3 end, 3 residues past where the read stops, is filled in from the germline J gene. Sequenced by immunoSEQ multiplex PCR; TCRdb stores in-frame clones only, minus some. Its clone listing holds 31,000 or so clones. This specimen comes from a study of T cells in women clearing cervical HPV infection. Study as a whole: For cases, blood was sampled a median about 150 days after lesion detection, interquartile range roughly 80 to 200 days. Study findings and constraints: Each sample's T-cell count was unknown, possibly confounding richness. Effector/memory and HPV-specific T cells were not isolated, and association timing is unknown.

J was trimmed by 4 bases and V by 6 bases; bases with no gene match: 4. The length of the CDR3 is 13 residues. Germline CDR1 is MRHNA and CDR2 is SNTAGT. All donors had a single incident cervical HPV16 infection, not prevalent. The origin of this receptor is a woman between 18 and 75 years old with a cervical HPV16 infection that either progressed to CIN3+ or cleared (not recorded which). The chain has TRBV6-4 and TRBJ2-3; 7 bases map to TRBD1. Material for sequencing was blood buffy coat. The CDR3 loop is CASSRQGADTQYF. The sequenced part of the CDR3 DNA is TGTGCCAGCAGCCGACAGGGTGCAGATACG.